This entry lists 32 T cell receptor beta chains sequenced from one sample in a study of cytomegalovirus exposure and HLA in healthy donors. TCRdb's copy holds only in-frame clones and misses some; the assay was immunoSEQ multiplex PCR. In the table there are roughly 140,000 clones, just over 85% of which are singletons. The material sequenced was PBMCs. The receptors were sampled from a woman aged 18-29 years in good health and CMV-seropositive.

This CDR3 is CASSGLAGGKNIQYF. CDR3 in DNA: TGTGCCAGCAGCGGACTAGCGGGGGGGAAAAACATTCAGTACTTC. The chain uses TRBV2 and TRBJ2-4; 15 bases match TRBD2. V lost 6 bases to trimming and J lost 4 bases; unmatched junction nucleotides: 1. The CDR3 is made up of 15 amino acids. Germline V gives CDR1 SNHLY, CDR2 FYNNEI.

The chain joins TRBV9 to TRBJ2-5, with D possibly being TRBD1 (7 bases). CDR1 is SGDLS, CDR2 YYNGEE, per germline. V shed 3 bases and J shed 5 bases, with 23 bases lying between them. The length of the CDR3 is 17 residues. CDR3 sequence: CASSGGWRGRVLETQYF. The CDR3, as DNA: TGTGCCAGCAGCGGGGGGTGGAGGGGGCGCGTTCTGGAGACCCAGTACTTC.

The chain links TRBV5-6 to TRBJ2-7, with a possible D match to TRBD2 (7 bases). This CDR3 has 16 amino acids. CDR1 SGHDT and CDR2 YYEEEE come from the germline V gene. V was clipped by 8 bases and J by 4 bases, with 25 bases between them. In DNA form, the CDR3 reads TGTGCCAGAGTCACAACAGGGAGGGCCCCGAATTACGAGCAGTACTTC. Protein product: CARVTTGRAPNYEQYF. The whole variable domain, filled in from reference TRBV5-6 and TRBJ2-7, reads DAGVTQSPTHLIKTRGQQVTLRCSPKSGHDTVSWYQQALGQGPQFIFQYYEEEERQRGNFPDRFSGHQFPNYSSELNVNALLLGDSALYLCARVTTGRAPNYEQYFGPGTRLTVT.

The gene calls are TRBV2 and TRBJ1-3; TRBD1 might be the D (5 bases). Per germline, CDR1 SNHLY and CDR2 FYNNEI. The CDR3 length is 14 residues. Trimming pared 4 bases from V and 2 bases from J, leaving 9 bases between. DNA of the CDR3: TGTGCCAGCAGTGGAGACAGTCCTGGAAACACCATATATTTT. Translated: CASSGDSPGNTIYF.

This chain joins TRBV11-2 and TRBJ1-2, with a tentative D call TRBD1 (5 bases). The CDR3 is 13 amino acids. Trimming stripped 5 bases from V and 4 bases from J, with 11 bases between. In germline, CDR1 is SGHAT, CDR2 FQNNGV. This CDR3 is CASSTGGFYGYTF. The DNA for the CDR3 is TGTGCCAGCAGCACGGGGGGTTTCTATGGCTACACCTTC.

The chain employs TRBV6-4 and TRBJ1-6, with D unresolved. Trimming took off 6 bases at V and 4 bases at J, with 13 bases between the two ends. This CDR3 has 15 amino acids. The germline CDR1 and CDR2 sequences are MRHNA and SNTAGT. CDR3 amino acids: CASRPNRDYNSPLHF. The CDR3 nucleotides read TGTGCCAGCAGGCCAAACAGAGATTATAATTCACCCCTCCACTTT.

J is TRBJ1-6 and V is TRBV6-5, with TRBD1 as a possible D gene (6 bases). Germline V lookup: CDR1 MNHEY, CDR2 SVGAGI. This CDR3 spans 14 amino acids. V was clipped by 0 bases and J by 11 bases, with 11 bases between them. The CDR3 region has the DNA TGTGCCAGCAGTTACTCCCAGGGGCGGACACCCCTCCACTTT. Its translation is CASSYSQGRTPLHF.

This chain joins TRBV28 and TRBJ2-1; D may be TRBD2 (6 bases). The germline V and J ends were trimmed by 7 bases and 0 bases, with 10 bases remaining between them. The CDR3 spans 14 residues. The V gene's germline CDR1 is MDHEN and CDR2 SYDVKM. CDR3 region: CASNGGSSYNEQFF. The CDR3, as DNA: TGTGCCAGCAATGGGGGGAGCTCCTACAATGAGCAGTTCTTC. The full variable domain, its missing parts supplied by reference TRBV28 and TRBJ2-1, is DVKVTQSSRYLVKRTGEKVFLECVQDMDHENMFWYRQDPGLGLRLIYFSYDVKMKEKGDIPEGYSVSREKKERFSLILESASTNQTSMYLCASNGGSSYNEQFFGPGTRLTVL.

This clone came up once. The V call is TRBV29-1, the J call TRBJ2-2; 8 nucleotides agree with TRBD1. CDR1 and CDR2 from the germline V gene are SQVTM and ANQGSEA. This CDR3 has 13 amino acids. J lost 4 bases, V lost 6 bases, and 4 bases had no gene match. CDR3 residues: CSVRTGFTGELFF. In DNA, the CDR3 is TGCAGCGTCAGGACAGGGTTCACCGGGGAGCTGTTTTTT.

The V gene is TRBV5-6, the J gene TRBJ2-3, with TRBD1 matching over 8 bases. This CDR3 contains 15 residues. The germline gives CDR1 SGHDT, CDR2 YYEEEE. J gave up 0 bases and V 4 bases, and 4 bases lay outside the gene matches. The CDR3 DNA follows: TGTGCCAGCAGCCTCCGGGACAGGAGCACAGATACGCAGTATTTT. It is translated as CASSLRDRSTDTQYF.

The chain couples TRBV5-6 to TRBJ2-3, with TRBD2 matching 14 bases. CDR3 length: 16 residues. After removal of 4 bases from V and 3 bases from J, the junction contained 4 bases not matched to a gene. CDR1 is SGHDT and CDR2 is YYEEEE in the germline V gene. The CDR3 bases are TGTGCCAGCAGCAAGGGACTAGCGGGAGTAACAGATACGCAGTATTTT. Translated, it gives CASSKGLAGVTDTQYF.

This chain uses TRBV9 with TRBJ2-3; 12 bases align to TRBD2. CDR1 is SGDLS and CDR2 is YYNGEE in the germline V gene. Trimming took 0 bases from V and 2 from J; bases not matched to a gene: 10. The CDR3 extends over 19 amino acids. CDR3 DNA sequence: TGTGCCAGCAGCGTAGCTGAAGGGACTAGCGGGTACGTCACAGATACGCAGTATTTT. It specifies CASSVAEGTSGYVTDTQYF.

The CDR3 spells CASSSFRGSPEAFF. CDR3 coding DNA: TGCGCCAGCAGCTCATTCAGGGGGTCCCCTGAAGCTTTCTTT. The rearrangement links TRBV5-1 to TRBJ1-1; 7 bases align to TRBD1. The CDR3 is 14 amino acids. V lost 3 bases and J lost 6; bases outside the gene matches: 8. CDR1 is SGHRS, CDR2 YFSETQ, per germline.

The chain links TRBV6-1 to TRBJ2-7; 8 nucleotides match TRBD2. Unmatched junction bases numbered 6, after V lost 1 base and J lost 4 bases. The CDR3 totals 15 residues. Germline loops: CDR1 MNHNS, CDR2 SASEGT. The CDR3 here is CASSEGAGVLYEQYF. Here the CDR3 DNA reads TGTGCCAGCAGTGAAGGAGCGGGGGTACTTTACGAGCAGTACTTC.

The V and J genes are TRBV2 and TRBJ1-5; 9 bases are a match to TRBD1. This CDR3 spans 20 amino acids. The trim removed 6 bases at V and 0 bases at J, leaving 18 bases unmatched. Germline-derived CDR1 and CDR2 are SNHLY and FYNNEI. CDR3 amino acids: CASRAQIRQGGGYSNQPQHF. DNA of the CDR3: TGTGCCAGCAGGGCCCAGATTCGACAGGGGGGGGGCTATAGCAATCAGCCCCAGCATTTT.

This clone was recorded only once. V gene TRBV15 combines with J gene TRBJ2-2, with 9 bases that match TRBD1. V gave up 5 bases and J gave up 7 bases; unmatched junction bases: 14. This CDR3 contains 17 residues. Germline values: CDR1 LNHNV, CDR2 YYDKDF (reference sequence). The CDR3 here is CATSEYWDRVIGGELFF. CDR3 bases: TGTGCCACCAGCGAATATTGGGACAGGGTAATAGGCGGGGAGCTGTTTTTT.

This chain uses TRBV4-1 with TRBJ2-7; D is possibly TRBD2 (9 bases). CDR1 and CDR2 (germline): MGHRA, YSYEKL. This CDR3 contains 16 residues. The germline V and J ends were trimmed by 4 bases and 6 bases, with 22 bases remaining between them. CDR3 in DNA: TGCGCCAGCAGCCCCAGGGGGCGGGAGGGGTCCGGCGAGCAGTACTTC. Residues: CASSPRGREGSGEQYF.

V is TRBV28 and J is TRBJ2-7; 15 bases agree with TRBD2. The germline V gene encodes CDR1 MDHEN and CDR2 SYDVKM. This CDR3 contains 15 residues. V lost 5 bases to trimming and J lost 5 bases; unmatched junction nucleotides: 4. CDR3 sequence (DNA): TGTGCCAGCAGTGGACTAGCGGGAGGGCCGCACGAGCAGTACTTC. It translates to CASSGLAGGPHEQYF. Drawing the rest from reference TRBV28 and TRBJ2-7, the complete variable domain is DVKVTQSSRYLVKRTGEKVFLECVQDMDHENMFWYRQDPGLGLRLIYFSYDVKMKEKGDIPEGYSVSREKKERFSLILESASTNQTSMYLCASSGLAGGPHEQYFGPGTRLTVT.

The chain has TRBV27 and TRBJ2-1; no reliable D call. Trimming stripped 2 bases from V and 15 bases from J, with 20 bases between. Germline CDR1 and CDR2: MNHEY and SMNVEV (reference sequence). CDR3 length: 14 amino acids. CDR3 sequence reads: CASSLVAKATQLFF. CDR3 in DNA: TGTGCCAGCAGTTTAGTAGCTAAGGCAACCCAGCTGTTCTTC.

V gene TRBV6-5 combines with J gene TRBJ2-7, with D perhaps TRBD2 (6 bases). The CDR3 loop spans 15 amino acids. With 6 bases removed from V and 0 bases from J, the gap between germline ends came to 15 bases. CDR1 and CDR2 (germline): MNHEY, SVGAGI. This CDR3 is CASSSGLLFSYEQYF. CDR3 bases: TGTGCCAGCAGCTCGGGACTCCTATTCTCCTACGAGCAGTACTTC.

The rearrangement joins TRBV30 to TRBJ1-2; TRBD1 might be the D (5 bases). Germline V gene sequence: CDR1 GTSNPN, CDR2 SVGIG (reference sequence). The V end lost 1 base, the J end lost 7 bases, and 16 bases lay between the germline ends. This CDR3 region has 14 residues. CDR3 sequence reads: CAWSGVGEYGGYTF. CDR3 sequence (DNA): TGTGCCTGGAGTGGTGTAGGGGAATACGGTGGCTACACCTTC.

The chain recombines TRBV6-5 with TRBJ1-5; D is unclear. V shed 5 bases and J shed 4 bases, with 12 bases lying between them. CDR3 length equals 14 residues. Per germline, CDR1 MNHEY and CDR2 SVGAGI. CDR3 DNA: TGTGCCAGCAGTGACCCCGGAGGGAATCAGCCCCAGCATTTT. Translation: CASSDPGGNQPQHF.

Only a few counts were recorded for this clone. The chain employs TRBV5-4 and TRBJ1-1; TRBD1 is a possible D gene (5 bases). V gave up 0 bases and J gave up 0 bases, with 9 bases separating them. This CDR3 has 15 residues. Germline CDR1 reads SGHNT; CDR2 reads YYREEE (reference sequence). This CDR3 reads CASSLAGRVNTEAFF. CDR3 DNA: TGTGCCAGCAGCTTGGCCGGCAGGGTGAACACTGAAGCTTTCTTT. Drawing the rest from reference TRBV5-4 and TRBJ1-1, the complete variable domain is ETGVTQSPTHLIKTRGQQVTLRCSSQSGHNTVSWYQQALGQGPQFIFQYYREEENGRGNFPPRFSGLQFPNYSSELNVNALELDDSALYLCASSLAGRVNTEAFFGQGTRLTVV.

This CDR3 reads CASTPRDSPGNTIYF. The CDR3 DNA reads TGTGCCAGCACCCCCCGGGACAGTCCTGGAAACACCATATATTTT. The rearrangement links TRBV7-9 to TRBJ1-3; TRBD1 matches at 7 bases. The ends lost 7 bases at V and 2 bases at J; junction bases unmatched: 8. Germline CDR1 SEHNR, CDR2 FQNEAQ (reference sequence). The CDR3 contains 15 residues.

This chain joins TRBV4-1 and TRBJ2-3, with D tentatively TRBD2 (5 bases). V was clipped by 1 base and J by 6 bases, with 8 bases between them. The germline CDR1 and CDR2 sequences are MGHRA and YSYEKL. The CDR3 is made up of 13 amino acids. CDR3 DNA: TGCGCCAGCAGCCAAGTGGGAGTCGATACGCAGTATTTT. Residues: CASSQVGVDTQYF.

The chain links TRBV7-9 to TRBJ2-1; the match to TRBD2 covers 8 bases. The germline V gene encodes CDR1 SEHNR and CDR2 FQNEAQ (reference sequence). The CDR3 loop spans 14 amino acids. The trim removed 4 bases at V and 4 bases at J, leaving 3 bases unmatched. The CDR3 sequence is CASSSGLVYNEQFF. DNA of the CDR3: TGTGCCAGCAGCTCGGGACTAGTATACAATGAGCAGTTCTTC. Using reference TRBV7-9 and TRBJ2-1 for the parts outside the CDR3, the full variable domain is DTGVSQNPRHKITKRGQNVTFRCDPISEHNRLYWYRQTLGQGPEFLTYFQNEAQLEKSRLLSDRFSAERPKGSFSTLEIQRTEQGDSAMYLCASSSGLVYNEQFFGPGTRLTVL.

This rearrangement joins TRBV2 to TRBJ2-3; 13 bases align to TRBD2. The germline V gene encodes CDR1 SNHLY and CDR2 FYNNEI. V gave up 7 bases and J gave up 4 bases; unmatched junction bases: 11. The CDR3 sequence is 17 residues long. CDR3 nucleotides: TGTGCCAGCATCCCCCGTGGGACTAGCGGGAACGCAGATACGCAGTATTTT. The encoded protein is CASIPRGTSGNADTQYF. Variable domain in full (rest from reference TRBV2 and TRBJ2-3): EPEVTQTPSHQVTQMGQEVILRCVPISNHLYFYWYRQILGQKVEFLVSFYNNEISEKSEIFDDQFSVERPDGSNFTLKIRSTKLEDSAMYFCASIPRGTSGNADTQYFGPGTRLTVL.

This chain joins TRBV11-3 and TRBJ1-6; D is unresolved. There are 14 residues in the CDR3. The V end lost 1 base, the J end lost 3 bases, and 4 bases lay between the germline ends. The germline gives CDR1 SGHNT, CDR2 YENEEA. This chain's CDR3 is CASSLGHYNSPLHF. CDR3 nucleotides: TGTGCCAGCAGCTTAGGGCACTATAATTCACCCCTCCACTTT.

The chain is built from TRBV6-1 and TRBJ2-7; the D gene is possibly TRBD1 (6 bases). The V and J ends lost 3 bases and 3 bases respectively, with 12 bases between them. Per germline, CDR1 MNHNS and CDR2 SASEGT. The CDR3 extends over 14 amino acids. CDR3 nucleotide sequence: TGTGCCAGCAGTGACCCAACAGGGAACTACGAGCAGTACTTC. Its translation: CASSDPTGNYEQYF.

V usage is TRBV18 and J usage is TRBJ1-1; 12 bases are a match to TRBD1. Germline assignment: CDR1 KGHSH and CDR2 LQKENI. The V segment lost 0 bases and the J segment 3 bases; nucleotides outside the gene matches: 5. The CDR3 is made up of 17 amino acids. This CDR3 is CASSPPGTGGLYTEAFF. DNA of the CDR3: TGTGCCAGCTCACCACCGGGGACAGGGGGCTTGTACACTGAAGCTTTCTTT. Combining the CDR3 with reference TRBV18 and TRBJ1-1 gives the whole variable domain NAGVMQNPRHLVRRRGQEARLRCSPMKGHSHVYWYRQLPEEGLKFMVYLQKENIIDESGMPKERFSAEFPKEGPSILRIQQVVRGDSAAYFCASSPPGTGGLYTEAFFGQGTRLTVV.

The chain joins TRBV11-2 to TRBJ2-7; 7 nucleotides match TRBD2. Unmatched junction bases numbered 6, after V lost 4 bases and J lost 12 bases. The CDR3 has 11 amino acids. The germline V gene has CDR1 SGHAT and CDR2 FQNNGV. The CDR3 protein is CASSSGLGAYF. CDR3 coding DNA: TGTGCCAGCAGCTCCGGACTAGGCGCGTACTTC.

This chain links TRBV15 with TRBJ1-5; D remains ambiguous. Germline V lookup: CDR1 LNHNV, CDR2 YYDKDF (reference sequence). With 0 bases removed from V and 0 bases from J, the gap between germline ends came to 21 bases. This CDR3 region has 20 residues. The CDR3 loop is CATSRDPEGQIGYSNQPQHF. CDR3 DNA sequence: TGTGCCACCAGCAGAGATCCTGAGGGCCAGATCGGATATAGCAATCAGCCCCAGCATTTT.